One and the same sample provided the 3 T cell receptor beta chains below, sequenced in a study of cytomegalovirus exposure and HLA in healthy donors. Generated by immunoSEQ multiplex PCR, the TCRdb table keeps only in-frame clones and is missing some. Of tens of thousands of clones listed, roughly 96% were seen once; the top ten hold over 2%. The sequenced material came from PBMCs. Receptor source: a man between 18 and 35 years old in good health and CMV-seronegative.

The chain recombines TRBV28 with TRBJ2-1; 8 positions agree with TRBD2. Unmatched junction bases numbered 6, after V lost 7 bases and J lost 4 bases. CDR1 is MDHEN, CDR2 SYDVKM, per germline. The CDR3 extends over 14 amino acids. Written as DNA, the CDR3 is TGTGCCAGCATCGGGGCTAGCGGGTACAATGAGCAGTTCTTC. Amino acids: CASIGASGYNEQFF. The full variable domain, rest sourced from reference TRBV28 and TRBJ2-1, is DVKVTQSSRYLVKRTGEKVFLECVQDMDHENMFWYRQDPGLGLRLIYFSYDVKMKEKGDIPEGYSVSREKKERFSLILESASTNQTSMYLCASIGASGYNEQFFGPGTRLTVL.

V usage is TRBV9 and J usage is TRBJ2-7; no clear D. The CDR3 totals 15 residues. Germline loops: CDR1 SGDLS, CDR2 YYNGEE. V dropped 0 bases and J dropped 2 bases, with 12 bases sitting between them. The chain's CDR3 is CASSVAPESTYEQYF. The DNA for the CDR3 is TGTGCCAGCAGCGTAGCCCCCGAATCTACCTACGAGCAGTACTTC.

V usage is TRBV11-3 and J usage is TRBJ2-5; 8 bases fit TRBD2. Looked up from germline, CDR1 is SGHNT and CDR2 is YENEEA. V gave up 7 bases and J gave up 4 bases; unmatched junction bases: 11. This CDR3 has 15 amino acids. This CDR3 is CASNSRGSGAETQYF. The CDR3 nucleotides are TGTGCCAGCAACTCTCGGGGTAGCGGGGCAGAGACCCAGTACTTC.